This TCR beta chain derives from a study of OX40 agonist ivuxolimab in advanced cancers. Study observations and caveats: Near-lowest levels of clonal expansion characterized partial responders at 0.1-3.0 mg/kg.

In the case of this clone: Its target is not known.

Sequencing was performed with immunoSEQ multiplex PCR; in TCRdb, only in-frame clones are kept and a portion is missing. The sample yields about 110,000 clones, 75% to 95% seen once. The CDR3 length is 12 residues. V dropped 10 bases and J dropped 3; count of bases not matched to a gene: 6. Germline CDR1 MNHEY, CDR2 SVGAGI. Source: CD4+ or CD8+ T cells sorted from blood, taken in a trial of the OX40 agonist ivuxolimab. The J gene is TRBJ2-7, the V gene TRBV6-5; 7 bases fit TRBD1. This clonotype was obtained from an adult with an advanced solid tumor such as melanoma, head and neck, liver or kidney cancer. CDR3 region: CAKAGTVYEQYF. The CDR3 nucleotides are TGTGCCAAAGCCGGGACAGTCTACGAGCAGTACTTC.